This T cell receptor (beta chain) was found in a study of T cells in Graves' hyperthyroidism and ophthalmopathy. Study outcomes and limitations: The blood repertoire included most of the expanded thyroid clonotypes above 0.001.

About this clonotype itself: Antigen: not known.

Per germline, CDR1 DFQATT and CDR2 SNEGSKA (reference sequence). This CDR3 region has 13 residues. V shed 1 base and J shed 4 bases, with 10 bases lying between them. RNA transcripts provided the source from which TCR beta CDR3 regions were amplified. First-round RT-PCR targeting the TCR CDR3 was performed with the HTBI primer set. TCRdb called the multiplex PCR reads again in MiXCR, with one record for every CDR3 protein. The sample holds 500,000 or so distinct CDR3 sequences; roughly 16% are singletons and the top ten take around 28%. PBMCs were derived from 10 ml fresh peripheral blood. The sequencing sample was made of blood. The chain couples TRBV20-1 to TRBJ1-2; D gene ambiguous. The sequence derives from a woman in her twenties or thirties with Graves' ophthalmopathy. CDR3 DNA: TGCAGTGCTAGAGTGAAAGGAGGCTATGGCTACACCTTC. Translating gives CSARVKGGYGYTF.